This T cell receptor (beta chain) appears in the sequencing data of a study of blood T cell repertoires in COVID-19 (TCRdb year 2020). As for the study more broadly: Collaborator samples came from the United States, Italy and Spain and covered acute and convalescent phases of COVID-19. Where HLA class I and class II types were available, the types were taken from metadata supplied by the sample provider, not from assay-based typing. The material from the prospective study consisted of cDNA or gDNA derived from T cells, B-cell-depleted T cells, or PBMCs. Samples came from the ongoing ImmuneRACE study (first 160 participants) plus 1,254 subjects from 6 global collaborators. The repertoires were made available in a free public database intended to serve as a resource for research on the immune response to SARS-CoV-2. Sample metadata almost always included a de-identified subject ID, COVID-19 status, age in years and sex. Deeply sampled blood TCRbeta repertoires from subjects exposed to, actively infected with, or recovered from COVID-19 were included in the dataset. Findings and caveats that apply to the study as a whole: The amount of clinical and demographic metadata varied by source and participant and was provided uncurated.

The CDR3 runs 14 amino acids, cysteine and phenylalanine included. The CDR3 DNA has 42 bases and is translated from base 1. From the germline V gene (reference sequence), CDR1 is MNHEY and CDR2 is SMNVEV. The germline V and J ends show losses of 8 bases and 1 base respectively, and no gene match explains 5 bases of the junction. This clone was recorded once. Which antigen it targets is not known. No much larger clonotype is one base removed from it; base qualities were not supplied. In Seattle, one collaborating source enrolled patients while the infection was active and tracked those patients longitudinally over the course of disease. Collaborating institutions collected whole blood in K2EDTA tubes following their own protocols. For TCRbeta analysis, collaborator samples were shipped as frozen whole blood, as isolated PBMCs, or as DNA extracted from either sample type. TCRbeta CDR3 regions were amplified from genomic DNA by means of the immunoSEQ Assay, a bias-controlled multiplex PCR. Regarding the original processing steps: Within the assay, amplification of reference gene primers was used to estimate how many nucleated cells each sample contained. To quantify the absolute abundance of each unique TCRbeta CDR3 rearrangement, sequence reads were collapsed and filtered. For each sample, productive Simpson clonality was calculated as the square root of Simpson's diversity index over productive rearrangements. Entries here come from immuneACCESS through TCRdb and include only in-frame sequences with V and J called. Some clones fail to appear in such tables; in the studies checked, an unresolved V gene covers under half of the shortfall, and the cause of the remainder is unknown. Clonal size and the V and J genes are those of that table, whereas D and trimming came from the DNA. In this sample the table shows some 180,000 clones, roughly 91% of which occur a single time. Almost 5% of the sample is in the top ten clones.

The sample taken for sequencing was peripheral blood. This receptor was identified in a young man with COVID-19, enrolled during active disease. The V and J genes are TRBV27 and TRBJ2-1; a stretch of 7 junction bases matches TRBD2. CDR3 sequence: CASRLGGSYNEQFF. The nucleotide sequence is given as TGTGCCAGCCGACTGGGGGGGTCCTACAATGAGCAGTTCTTC.